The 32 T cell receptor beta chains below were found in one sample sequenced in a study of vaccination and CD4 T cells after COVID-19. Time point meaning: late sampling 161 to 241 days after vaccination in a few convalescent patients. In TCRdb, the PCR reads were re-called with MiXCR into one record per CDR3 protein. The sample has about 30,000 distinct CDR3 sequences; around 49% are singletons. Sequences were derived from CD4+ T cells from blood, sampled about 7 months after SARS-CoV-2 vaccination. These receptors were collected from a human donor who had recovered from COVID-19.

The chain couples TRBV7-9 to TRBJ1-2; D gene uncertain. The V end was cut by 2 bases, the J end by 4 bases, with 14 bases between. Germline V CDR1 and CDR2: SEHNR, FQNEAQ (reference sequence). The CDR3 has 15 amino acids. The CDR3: CASSLSPGTFYGYTF. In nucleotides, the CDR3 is TGTGCCAGCAGCTTATCGCCAGGAACCTTCTATGGCTACACCTTC.

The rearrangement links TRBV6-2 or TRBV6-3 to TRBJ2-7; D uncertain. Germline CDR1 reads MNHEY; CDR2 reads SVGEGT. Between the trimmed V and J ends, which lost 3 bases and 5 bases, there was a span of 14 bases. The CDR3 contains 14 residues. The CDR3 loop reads CASSYVELGNEQYF. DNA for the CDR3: TGTGCCAGCAGTTATGTAGAGCTAGGGAACGAGCAGTACTTC.

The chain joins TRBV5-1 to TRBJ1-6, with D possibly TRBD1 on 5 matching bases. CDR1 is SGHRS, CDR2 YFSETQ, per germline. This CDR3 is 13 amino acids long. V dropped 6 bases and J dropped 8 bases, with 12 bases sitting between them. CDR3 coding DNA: TGCGCCAGCATGGCACAGGCGGATTCACCCCTCCACTTT. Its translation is CASMAQADSPLHF.

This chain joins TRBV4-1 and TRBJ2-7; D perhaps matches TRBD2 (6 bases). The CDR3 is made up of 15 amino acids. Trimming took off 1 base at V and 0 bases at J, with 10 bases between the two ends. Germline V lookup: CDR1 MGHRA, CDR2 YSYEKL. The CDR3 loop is CASSQVGLSSYEQYF. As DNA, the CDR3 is TGCGCCAGCAGCCAAGTGGGACTGAGCTCCTACGAGCAGTACTTC.

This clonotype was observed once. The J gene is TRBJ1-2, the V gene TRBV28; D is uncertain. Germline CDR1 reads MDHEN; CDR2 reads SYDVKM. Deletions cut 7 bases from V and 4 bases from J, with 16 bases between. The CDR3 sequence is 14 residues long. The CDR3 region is CASTSLPGFYGYTF. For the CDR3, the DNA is TGTGCCAGCACCTCCCTGCCGGGGTTCTATGGCTACACCTTC.

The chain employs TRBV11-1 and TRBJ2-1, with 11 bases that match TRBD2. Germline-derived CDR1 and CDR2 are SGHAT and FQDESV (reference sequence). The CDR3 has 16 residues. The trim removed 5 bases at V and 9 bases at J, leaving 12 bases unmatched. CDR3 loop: CASSLGLAEGYGEQFF. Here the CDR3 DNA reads TGTGCCAGCAGCCTGGGACTAGCGGAAGGTTATGGTGAGCAGTTCTTC. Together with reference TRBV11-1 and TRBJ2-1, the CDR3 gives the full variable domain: EAEVAQSPRYKITEKSQAVAFWCDPISGHATLYWYRQILGQGPELLVQFQDESVVDDSQLPKDRFSAERLKGVDSTLKIQPAELGDSAMYLCASSLGLAEGYGEQFFGPGTRLTVL.

CDR3 in DNA: TGCAGTGCTTCAGGGTGGGGTAGCAATCAGCCCCAGCATTTT. This encodes CSASGWGSNQPQHF. The chain has TRBV20-1 and TRBJ1-5, with D perhaps TRBD1 (5 bases). The germline V and J ends were trimmed by 5 bases and 0 bases, with 11 bases remaining between them. Germline V gene sequence: CDR1 DFQATT, CDR2 SNEGSKA (reference sequence). This CDR3 is 14 amino acids long.

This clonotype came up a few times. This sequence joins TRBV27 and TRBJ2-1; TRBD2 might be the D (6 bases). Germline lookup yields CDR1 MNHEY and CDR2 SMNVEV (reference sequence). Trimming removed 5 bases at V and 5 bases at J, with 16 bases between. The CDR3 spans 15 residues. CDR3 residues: CASSPFGGGHNEQFF. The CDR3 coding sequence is TGTGCCAGCAGTCCCTTTGGGGGAGGCCACAATGAGCAGTTCTTC.

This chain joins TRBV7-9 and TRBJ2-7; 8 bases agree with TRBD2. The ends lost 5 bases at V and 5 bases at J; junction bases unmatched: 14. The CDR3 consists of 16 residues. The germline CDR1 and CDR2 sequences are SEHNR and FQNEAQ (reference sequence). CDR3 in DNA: TGTGCCAGCAGCCACCTCGGGGGGGGGTTCGTCAACGAGCAGTACTTC. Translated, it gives CASSHLGGGFVNEQYF.

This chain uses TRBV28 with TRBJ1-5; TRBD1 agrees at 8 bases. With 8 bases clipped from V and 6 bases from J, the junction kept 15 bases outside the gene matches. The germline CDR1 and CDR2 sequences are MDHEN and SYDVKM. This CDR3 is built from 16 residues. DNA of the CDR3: TGTGCCAGCCATAGAAAGGCAGGGGGCGCGTCTCAGCCCCAGCATTTT. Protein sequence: CASHRKAGGASQPQHF.

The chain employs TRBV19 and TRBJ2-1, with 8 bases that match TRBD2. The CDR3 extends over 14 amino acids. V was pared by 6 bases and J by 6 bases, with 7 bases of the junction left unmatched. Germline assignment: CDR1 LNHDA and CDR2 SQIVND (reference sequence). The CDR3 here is CASSLQGTSNEQFF. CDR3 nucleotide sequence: TGTGCCAGTAGCCTCCAGGGGACTAGCAATGAGCAGTTCTTC.

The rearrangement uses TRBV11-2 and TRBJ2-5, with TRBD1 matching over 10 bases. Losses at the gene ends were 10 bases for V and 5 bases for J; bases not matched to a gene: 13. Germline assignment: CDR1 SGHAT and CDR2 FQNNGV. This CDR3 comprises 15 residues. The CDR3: CATRPSGTGVETQYF. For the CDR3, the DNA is TGTGCCACGCGACCCTCGGGGACAGGGGTCGAGACCCAGTACTTC.

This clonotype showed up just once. The CDR3 here is CASRLSYEQYF. CDR3 in DNA: TGTGCCAGCAGATTGTCCTACGAGCAGTACTTC. The chain couples TRBV6-1 to TRBJ2-7; D not certain. V lost 6 bases to trimming and J lost 1 base, with 4 bases between them. CDR3 length equals 11 residues. Germline V gene sequence: CDR1 MNHNS, CDR2 SASEGT.

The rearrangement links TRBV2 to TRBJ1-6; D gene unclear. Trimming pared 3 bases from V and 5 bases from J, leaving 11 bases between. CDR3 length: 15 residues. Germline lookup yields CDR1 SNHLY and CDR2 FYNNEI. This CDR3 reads CASSEVNGNNSPLHF. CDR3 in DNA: TGTGCCAGCAGTGAGGTCAACGGGAATAATTCACCCCTCCACTTT.

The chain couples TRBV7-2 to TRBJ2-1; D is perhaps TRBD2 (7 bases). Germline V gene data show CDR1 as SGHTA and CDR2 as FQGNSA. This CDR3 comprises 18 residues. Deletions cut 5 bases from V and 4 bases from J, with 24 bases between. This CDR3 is CASSPLILAEQGYNEQFF. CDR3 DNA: TGTGCCAGCAGCCCTCTAATTCTAGCGGAGCAGGGGTACAATGAGCAGTTCTTC.

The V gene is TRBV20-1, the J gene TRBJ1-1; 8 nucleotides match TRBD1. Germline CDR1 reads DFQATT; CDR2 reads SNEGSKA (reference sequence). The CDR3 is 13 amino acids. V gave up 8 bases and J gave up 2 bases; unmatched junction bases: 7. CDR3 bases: TGCAGTCCCGGACAGGGCAGCAACACTGAAGCTTTCTTT. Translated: CSPGQGSNTEAFF.

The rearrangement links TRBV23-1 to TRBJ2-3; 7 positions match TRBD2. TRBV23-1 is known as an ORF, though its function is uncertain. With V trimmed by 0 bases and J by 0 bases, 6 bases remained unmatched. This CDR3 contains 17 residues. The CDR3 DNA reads TGCGCCAGCAGTCAATCGTGGCTAGCGGCTAGCACAGATACGCAGTATTTT. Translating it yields CASSQSWLAASTDTQYF.

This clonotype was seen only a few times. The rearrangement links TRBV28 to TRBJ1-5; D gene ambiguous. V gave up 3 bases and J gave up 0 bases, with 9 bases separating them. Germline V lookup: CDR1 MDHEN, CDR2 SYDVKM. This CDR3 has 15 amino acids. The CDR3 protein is CASSLTGISNQPQHF. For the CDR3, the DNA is TGTGCCAGCAGTTTGACGGGGATTAGCAATCAGCCCCAGCATTTT.

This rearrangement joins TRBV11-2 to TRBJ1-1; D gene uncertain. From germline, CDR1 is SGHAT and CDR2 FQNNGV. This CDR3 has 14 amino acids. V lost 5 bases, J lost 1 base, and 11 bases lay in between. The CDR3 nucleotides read TGTGCCAGCAGCCCCCCCAGTGGGAACACTGAAGCTTTCTTT. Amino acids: CASSPPSGNTEAFF.

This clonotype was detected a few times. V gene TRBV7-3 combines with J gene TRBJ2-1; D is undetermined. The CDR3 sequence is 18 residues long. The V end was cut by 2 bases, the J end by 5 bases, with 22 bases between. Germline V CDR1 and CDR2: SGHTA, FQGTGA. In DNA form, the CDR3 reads TGTGCCAGCAGCTTATTTCCCCTGGTGTCTAGGGCGGACAATGAGCAGTTCTTC. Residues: CASSLFPLVSRADNEQFF.

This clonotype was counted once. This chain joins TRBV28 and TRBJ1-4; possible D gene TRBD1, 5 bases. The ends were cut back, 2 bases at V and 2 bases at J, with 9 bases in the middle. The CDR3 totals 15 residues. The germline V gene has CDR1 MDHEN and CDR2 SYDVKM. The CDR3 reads CASSLRGTTNEKLFF. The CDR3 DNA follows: TGTGCCAGCAGTTTAAGGGGAACTACTAATGAAAAACTGTTTTTT.

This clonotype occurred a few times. CDR3 coding DNA: TGTGCCAGCAGTTTCGAGGCGGCCGGCGACGCCTCATATGGCTACACCTTC. This translates into CASSFEAAGDASYGYTF. The chain employs TRBV28 and TRBJ1-2; D is undetermined. Between the trimmed V and J ends, which lost 3 bases and 5 bases, there was a span of 22 bases. Germline V gene sequence: CDR1 MDHEN, CDR2 SYDVKM. The CDR3 has 17 amino acids.

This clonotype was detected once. This CDR3 reads CASSYQPLAASYNEQFF. The CDR3 DNA reads as TGTGCCAGCAGTTACCAGCCCCTAGCGGCCTCCTACAATGAGCAGTTCTTC. The chain is built from TRBV6-2 or TRBV6-3 and TRBJ2-1; 7 bases match TRBD2. Germline trimming cut 2 bases from V and 0 bases from J; bases unmatched to any gene: 7. Germline V gene data show CDR1 as MNHEY and CDR2 as SVGEGT. The CDR3 is made up of 17 amino acids.

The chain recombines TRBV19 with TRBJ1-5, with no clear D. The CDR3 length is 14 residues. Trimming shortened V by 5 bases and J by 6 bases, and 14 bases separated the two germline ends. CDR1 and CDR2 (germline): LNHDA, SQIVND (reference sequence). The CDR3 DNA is TGTGCCAGTAGTCTCCCGGGGAACGGTCAGCCCCAGCATTTT. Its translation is CASSLPGNGQPQHF.

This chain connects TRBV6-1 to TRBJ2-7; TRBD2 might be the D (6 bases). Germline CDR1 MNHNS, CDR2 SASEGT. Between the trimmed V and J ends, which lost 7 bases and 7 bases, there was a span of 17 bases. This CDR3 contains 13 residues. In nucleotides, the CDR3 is TGTGCCAGCACAACGGCCCGGGGGTCGGAGCAGTACTTC. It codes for CASTTARGSEQYF.

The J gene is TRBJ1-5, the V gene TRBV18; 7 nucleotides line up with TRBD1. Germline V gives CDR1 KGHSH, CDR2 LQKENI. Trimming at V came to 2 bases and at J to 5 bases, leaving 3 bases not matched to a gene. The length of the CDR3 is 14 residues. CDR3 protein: CASSPGRGDQPQHF. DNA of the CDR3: TGTGCCAGCTCACCAGGCAGGGGGGATCAGCCCCAGCATTTT.

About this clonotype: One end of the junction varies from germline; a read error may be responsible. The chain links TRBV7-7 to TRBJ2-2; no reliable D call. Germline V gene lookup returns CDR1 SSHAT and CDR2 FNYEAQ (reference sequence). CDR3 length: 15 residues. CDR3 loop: CASSLGLRGTGELFF. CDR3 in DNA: TGTGCTAGCAGCCTCGGGCTACGTGGCACCGGGGAGCTGTTTTTT.

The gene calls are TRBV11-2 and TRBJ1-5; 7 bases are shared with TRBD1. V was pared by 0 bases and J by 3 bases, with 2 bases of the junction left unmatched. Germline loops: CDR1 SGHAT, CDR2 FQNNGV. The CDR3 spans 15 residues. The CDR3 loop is CASSLDGTDNQPQHF. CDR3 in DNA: TGTGCCAGCAGCTTAGATGGGACAGACAATCAGCCCCAGCATTTT. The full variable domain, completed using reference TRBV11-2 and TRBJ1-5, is EAGVAQSPRYKIIEKRQSVAFWCNPISGHATLYWYQQILGQGPKLLIQFQNNGVVDDSQLPKDRFSAERLKGVDSTLKIQPAKLEDSAVYLCASSLDGTDNQPQHFGDGTRLSIL.

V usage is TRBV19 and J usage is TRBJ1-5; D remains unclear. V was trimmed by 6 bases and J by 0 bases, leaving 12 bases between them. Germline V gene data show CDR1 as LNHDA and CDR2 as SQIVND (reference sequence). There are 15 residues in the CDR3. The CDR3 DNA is TGTGCCAGTAGGAATCTGGGGATTAGCAATCAGCCCCAGCATTTT. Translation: CASRNLGISNQPQHF.

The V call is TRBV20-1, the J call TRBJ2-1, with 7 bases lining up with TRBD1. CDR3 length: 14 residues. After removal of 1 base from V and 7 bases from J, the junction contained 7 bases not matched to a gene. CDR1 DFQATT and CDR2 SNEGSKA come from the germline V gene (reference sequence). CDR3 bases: TGCAGTGCTAGAGGGGTAGGGGGCCCAAATGAGCAGTTCTTC. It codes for CSARGVGGPNEQFF.

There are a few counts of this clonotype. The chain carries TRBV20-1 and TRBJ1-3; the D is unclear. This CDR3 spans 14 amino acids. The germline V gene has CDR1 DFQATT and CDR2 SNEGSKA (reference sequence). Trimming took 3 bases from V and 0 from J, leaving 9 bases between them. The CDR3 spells CSASSVGSGNTIYF. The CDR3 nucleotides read TGCAGTGCTAGTTCGGTGGGCTCTGGAAACACCATATATTTT.

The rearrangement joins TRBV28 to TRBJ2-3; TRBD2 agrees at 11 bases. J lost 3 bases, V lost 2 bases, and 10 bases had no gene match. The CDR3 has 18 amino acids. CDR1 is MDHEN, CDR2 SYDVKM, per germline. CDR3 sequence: CASSLRSGRAFNTDTQYF. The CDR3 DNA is TGTGCCAGCAGTTTACGTAGCGGGAGGGCCTTTAATACAGATACGCAGTATTTT.